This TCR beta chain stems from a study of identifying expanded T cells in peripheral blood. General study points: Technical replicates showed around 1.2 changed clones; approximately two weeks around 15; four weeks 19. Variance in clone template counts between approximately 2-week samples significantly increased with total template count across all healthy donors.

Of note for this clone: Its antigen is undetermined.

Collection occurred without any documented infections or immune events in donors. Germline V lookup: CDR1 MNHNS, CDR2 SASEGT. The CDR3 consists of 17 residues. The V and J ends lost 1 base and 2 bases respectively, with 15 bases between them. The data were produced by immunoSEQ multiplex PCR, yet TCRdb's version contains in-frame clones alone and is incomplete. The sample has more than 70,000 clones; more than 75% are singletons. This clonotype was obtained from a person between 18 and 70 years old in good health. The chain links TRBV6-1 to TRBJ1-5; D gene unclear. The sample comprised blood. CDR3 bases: TGTGCCAGCAGTGAAGGGTTTTGGGAGGGAGGCAATCAGCCCCAGCATTTT. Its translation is CASSEGFWEGGNQPQHF.